A single sample is the source of the 6 T cell receptor beta chains below, sequenced in a study. Tregs were sorted as CD4+CD25+CD127-/low cells. One entry per CDR3 protein, called by TCRdb with MiXCR from the 5' RACE reads. The sample records over 45,000 distinct CDR3 sequences, 26% being singletons. The sequenced sample consisted of tumor-infiltrating Tregs sorted from the breast tumor. These receptor sequences come from a female donor with breast cancer.

Details on this clonotype: Mismatch with germline at one junction end may stem from a read error. The chain employs TRBV13 and TRBJ2-7; 10 nucleotides align to TRBD2. This CDR3 comprises 15 residues. Germline CDR1 and CDR2: PRHDT and FYEKMQ (reference sequence). In nucleotides, the CDR3 is TGTGCCGGCAGCGAATCTAGCGGGAGCGCGTACGAGCAGTACTTC. This codes for CAGSESSGSAYEQYF.

This clonotype was counted many times. The chain employs TRBV7-9 and TRBJ2-1; a possible D gene is TRBD2 (5 bases). V was shortened by 0 bases and J by 0 bases, with 9 bases between the two germline ends. In germline, CDR1 is SEHNR, CDR2 FQNEAQ (reference sequence). The CDR3 is made up of 16 amino acids. The CDR3: CASSLALSGSYNEQFF. The CDR3 bases are TGTGCCAGCAGCTTAGCGCTGAGCGGCTCCTACAATGAGCAGTTCTTC.

To note about this clonotype: A junction boundary mismatches the germline segment, possibly from a read error. CDR3 region: CASSPRVGTGAFF. The CDR3 nucleotides read TGTGCCAGCAGCCCACGAGTGGGTACTGGAGCTTTCTTT. The rearrangement links TRBV11-1 to TRBJ1-1, with D unresolved. From germline, CDR1 is SGHAT and CDR2 FQDESV (reference sequence). The CDR3 has 13 residues.

The chain uses TRBV9 and TRBJ2-2; D unresolved. The CDR3 loop spans 15 amino acids. The germline gives CDR1 SGDLS, CDR2 YYNGEE. V dropped 0 bases and J dropped 4 bases, with 10 bases sitting between them. The CDR3 DNA reads as TGTGCCAGCAGCGTAGCGGGCTACCGCACCGGGGAGCTGTTTTTT. This sequence encodes CASSVAGYRTGELFF.

The chain recombines TRBV7-9 with TRBJ2-7, with D unclear. This CDR3 comprises 11 residues. V was clipped by 5 bases and J by 5 bases, with 7 bases between them. Germline CDR1 is SEHNR and CDR2 is FQNEAQ (reference sequence). CDR3 protein: CASSVTHEQYF. CDR3 DNA: TGTGCCAGCAGCGTAACCCACGAGCAGTACTTC.

This clonotype was observed a few times. V and J are TRBV7-9 and TRBJ2-1, with 9 bases that match TRBD2. Trimming at V came to 3 bases and at J to 8 bases, leaving 8 bases not matched to a gene. Germline V gives CDR1 SEHNR, CDR2 FQNEAQ (reference sequence). CDR3 length: 15 residues. The CDR3 DNA reads as TGTGCCAGCAGCTTGGGCGGGAGGGCCGCGGATGAGCAGTTCTTC. This gives the protein CASSLGGRAADEQFF.